This T cell receptor (beta chain) was found in a study of blood T cells in healthy people across ages. Study-wide points: Estimated diversity across one million T cells was deemed an underestimate. Roughly linearly, TCR beta diversity per million T cells fell as age increased.

Comment on this clonotype: Antigen: not known.

With a J-beta primer mix and a sample-barcoded 5' primer, a second PCR ran roughly 6 to 11 cycles. Researchers report that a template-switch adaptor with 12 random nucleotides tagged each cDNA molecule. TCRdb fed the 5' RACE reads into MiXCR, producing one record per CDR3 protein. In the table there are hundreds of thousands of distinct CDR3 sequences, around three fifths of which are singletons. Samples each had at least 6 micrograms of total RNA extracted. V was pared by 6 bases and J by 7 bases, with 9 bases of the junction left unmatched. CDR1 MNHNS and CDR2 SASEGT come from the germline V gene. The CDR3 runs 13 residues.

The specimen was blood. The origin of this receptor is a man aged 40-49 years in good health. The chain combines TRBV6-1 with TRBJ2-7; 7 bases are shared with TRBD1. CDR3 in DNA: TGTGCCAGCAGCTACGGGACAGAAGTTGAGCAGTACTTC. This encodes CASSYGTEVEQYF.